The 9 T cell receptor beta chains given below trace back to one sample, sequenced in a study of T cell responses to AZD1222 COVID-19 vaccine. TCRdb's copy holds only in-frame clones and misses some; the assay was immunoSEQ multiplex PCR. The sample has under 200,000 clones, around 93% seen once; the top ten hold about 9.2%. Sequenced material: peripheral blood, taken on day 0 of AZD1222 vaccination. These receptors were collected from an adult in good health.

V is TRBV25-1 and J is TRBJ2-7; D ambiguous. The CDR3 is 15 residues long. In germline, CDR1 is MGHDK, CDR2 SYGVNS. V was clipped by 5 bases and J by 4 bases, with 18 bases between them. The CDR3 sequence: CASSKGRKEPYEQYF. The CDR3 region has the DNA TGTGCCAGCAGTAAAGGGCGGAAAGAACCTTACGAGCAGTACTTC.

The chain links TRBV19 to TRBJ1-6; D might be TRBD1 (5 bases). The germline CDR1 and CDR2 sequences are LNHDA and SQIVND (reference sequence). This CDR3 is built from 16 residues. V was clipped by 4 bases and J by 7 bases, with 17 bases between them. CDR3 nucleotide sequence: TGTGCCAGTAGTAACTCCGGGACCGTTTACAATTCACCCCTCCACTTT. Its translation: CASSNSGTVYNSPLHF.

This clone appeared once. CDR3 amino acids: CASTSRGSNTEAFF. The CDR3 DNA is TGTGCCAGCACCTCCCGGGGTTCGAACACTGAAGCTTTCTTT. The chain recombines TRBV7-8 with TRBJ1-1; D is ambiguous. V lost 7 bases to trimming and J lost 1 base, with 13 bases between them. The CDR3 covers 14 residues. Germline V lookup: CDR1 SGHVS, CDR2 FQNEAQ.

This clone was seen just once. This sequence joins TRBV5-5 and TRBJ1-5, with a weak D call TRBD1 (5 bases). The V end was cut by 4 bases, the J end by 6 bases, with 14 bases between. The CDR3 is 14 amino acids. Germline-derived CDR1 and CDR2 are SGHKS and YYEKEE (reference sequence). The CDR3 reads CASSLGGQGQPQHF. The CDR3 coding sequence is TGTGCCAGCAGCCTCGGGGGTCAGGGTCAGCCCCAGCATTTT. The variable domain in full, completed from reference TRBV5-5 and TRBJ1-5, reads DAGVTQSPTHLIKTRGQQVTLRCSPISGHKSVSWYQQVLGQGPQFIFQYYEKEERGRGNFPDRFSARQFPNYSSELNVNALLLGDSALYLCASSLGGQGQPQHFGDGTRLSIL.

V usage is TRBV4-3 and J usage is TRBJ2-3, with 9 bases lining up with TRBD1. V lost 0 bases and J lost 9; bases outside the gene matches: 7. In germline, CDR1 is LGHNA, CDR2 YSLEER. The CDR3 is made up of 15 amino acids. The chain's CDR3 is CASSQEIQGTGTQYF. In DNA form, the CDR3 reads TGCGCCAGCAGCCAAGAAATTCAGGGGACAGGGACGCAGTATTTT.

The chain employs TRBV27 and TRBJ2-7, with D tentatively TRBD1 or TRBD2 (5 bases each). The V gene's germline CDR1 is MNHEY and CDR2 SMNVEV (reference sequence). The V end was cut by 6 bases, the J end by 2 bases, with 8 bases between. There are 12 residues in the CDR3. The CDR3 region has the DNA TGTGCCAGCAGGGGACGGGCCTACGAGCAGTACTTC. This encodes CASRGRAYEQYF.

The CDR3 DNA follows: TGTGCCAGCAGCTTCCCGGGACAGGGAAACTATGGCTACACCTTC. Its translation is CASSFPGQGNYGYTF. The V call is TRBV7-2, the J call TRBJ1-2; TRBD1 matches 9 bases. The V gene's germline CDR1 is SGHTA and CDR2 FQGNSA. V was pared by 3 bases and J by 2 bases, with 4 bases of the junction left unmatched. This CDR3 is built from 15 residues. Based on the CDR3 plus reference TRBV7-2 and TRBJ1-2, the full variable domain is GAGVSQSPSNKVTEKGKDVELRCDPISGHTALYWYRQSLGQGLEFLIYFQGNSAPDKSGLPSDRFSAERTGGSVSTLTIQRTQQEDSAVYLCASSFPGQGNYGYTFGSGTRLTVV.

The CDR3 sequence: CASSSLITGSTDTQYF. The DNA for the CDR3 is TGTGCCAGCAGTTCCCTGATTACGGGAAGCACAGATACGCAGTATTTT. The rearrangement links TRBV27 to TRBJ2-3; D may be TRBD2 (5 bases). The germline CDR1 and CDR2 sequences are MNHEY and SMNVEV (reference sequence). CDR3 length: 16 residues. With 4 bases removed from V and 0 bases from J, the gap between germline ends came to 14 bases.

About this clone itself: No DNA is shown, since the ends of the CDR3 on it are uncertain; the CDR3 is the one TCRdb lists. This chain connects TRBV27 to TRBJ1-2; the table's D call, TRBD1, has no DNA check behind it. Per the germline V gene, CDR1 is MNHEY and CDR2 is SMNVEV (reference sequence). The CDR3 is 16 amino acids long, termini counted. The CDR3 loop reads CATRLTRTPGNYGCTF.